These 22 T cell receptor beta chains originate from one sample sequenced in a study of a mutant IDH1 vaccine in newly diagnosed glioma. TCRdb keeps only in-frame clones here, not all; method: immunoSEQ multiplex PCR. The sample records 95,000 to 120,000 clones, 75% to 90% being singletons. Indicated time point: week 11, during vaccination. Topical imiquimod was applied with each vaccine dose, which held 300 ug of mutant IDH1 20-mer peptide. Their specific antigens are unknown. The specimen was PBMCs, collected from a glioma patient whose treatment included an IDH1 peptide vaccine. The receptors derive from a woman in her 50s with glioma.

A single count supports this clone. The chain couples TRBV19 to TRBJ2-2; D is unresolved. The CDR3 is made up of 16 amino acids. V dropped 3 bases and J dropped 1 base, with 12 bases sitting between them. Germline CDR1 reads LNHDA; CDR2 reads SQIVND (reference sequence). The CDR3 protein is CASSISGQRNTGELFF. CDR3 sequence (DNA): TGTGCCAGTAGTATCTCGGGCCAGCGGAACACCGGGGAGCTGTTTTTT.

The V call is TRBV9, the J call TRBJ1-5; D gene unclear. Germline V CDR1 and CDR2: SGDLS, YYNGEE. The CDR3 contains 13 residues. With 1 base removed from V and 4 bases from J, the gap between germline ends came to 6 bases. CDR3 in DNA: TGTGCCAGCAGCGTAAGGGCTAATCAGCCCCAGCATTTT. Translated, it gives CASSVRANQPQHF.

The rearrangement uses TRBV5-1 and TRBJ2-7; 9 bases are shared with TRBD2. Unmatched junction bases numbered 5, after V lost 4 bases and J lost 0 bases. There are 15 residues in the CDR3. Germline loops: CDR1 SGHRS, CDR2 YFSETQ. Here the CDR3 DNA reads TGCGCCAGCAGCCTTCTAGCGGGATCCTCCTACGAGCAGTACTTC. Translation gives CASSLLAGSSYEQYF.

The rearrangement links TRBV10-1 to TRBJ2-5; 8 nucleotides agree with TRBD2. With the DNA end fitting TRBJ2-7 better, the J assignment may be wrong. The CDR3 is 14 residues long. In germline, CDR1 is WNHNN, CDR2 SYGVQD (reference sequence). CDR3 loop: CASSEGTRRYEQYF. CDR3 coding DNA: TGCGCCAGCAGTGAGGGGACTAGGCGCTACGAGCAGTACTTC.

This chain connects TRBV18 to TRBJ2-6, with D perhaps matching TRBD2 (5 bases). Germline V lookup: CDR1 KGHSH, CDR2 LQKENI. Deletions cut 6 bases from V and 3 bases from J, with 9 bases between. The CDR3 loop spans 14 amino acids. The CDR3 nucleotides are TGTGCCAGCTCTACCAGCGGTGGGGCCAACGTCCTGACTTTC. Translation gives CASSTSGGANVLTF.

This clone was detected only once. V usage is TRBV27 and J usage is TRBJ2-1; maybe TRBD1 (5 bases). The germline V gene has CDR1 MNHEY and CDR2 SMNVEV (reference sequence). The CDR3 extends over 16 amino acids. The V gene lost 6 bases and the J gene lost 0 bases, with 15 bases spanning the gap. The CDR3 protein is CASSHPQGSSYNEQFF. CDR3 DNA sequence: TGTGCCAGCAGCCACCCTCAGGGAAGCTCCTACAATGAGCAGTTCTTC.

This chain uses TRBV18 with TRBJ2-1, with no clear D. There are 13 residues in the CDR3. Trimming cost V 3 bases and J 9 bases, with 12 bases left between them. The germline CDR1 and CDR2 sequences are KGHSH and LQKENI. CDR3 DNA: TGTGCCAGCTCACCCAATCTAGAGAGTGAGCAGTTCTTC. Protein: CASSPNLESEQFF.

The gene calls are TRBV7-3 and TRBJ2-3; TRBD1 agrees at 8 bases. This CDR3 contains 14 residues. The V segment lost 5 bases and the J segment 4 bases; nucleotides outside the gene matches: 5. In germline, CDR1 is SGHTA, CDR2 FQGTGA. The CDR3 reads CASSPDRVPDTQYF. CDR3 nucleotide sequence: TGTGCCAGCAGCCCGGACAGGGTGCCAGATACGCAGTATTTT. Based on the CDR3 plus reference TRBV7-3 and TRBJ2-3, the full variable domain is GAGVSQTPSNKVTEKGKYVELRCDPISGHTALYWYRQSLGQGPEFLIYFQGTGAADDSGLPNDRFFAVRPEGSVSTLKIQRTERGDSAVYLCASSPDRVPDTQYFGPGTRLTVL.

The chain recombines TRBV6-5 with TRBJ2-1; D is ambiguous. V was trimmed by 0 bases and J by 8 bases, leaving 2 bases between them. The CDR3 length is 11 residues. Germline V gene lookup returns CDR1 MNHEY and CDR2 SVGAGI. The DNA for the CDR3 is TGTGCCAGCAGTTACTCGTATGAGCAGTTCTTC. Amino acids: CASSYSYEQFF.

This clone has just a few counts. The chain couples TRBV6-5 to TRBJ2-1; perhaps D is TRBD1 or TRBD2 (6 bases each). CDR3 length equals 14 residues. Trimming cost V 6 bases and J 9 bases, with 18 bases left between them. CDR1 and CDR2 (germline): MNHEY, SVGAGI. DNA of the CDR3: TGTGCCAGCAGCCAACAAACAGGGCGGGGTGAGCAGTTCTTC. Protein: CASSQQTGRGEQFF.

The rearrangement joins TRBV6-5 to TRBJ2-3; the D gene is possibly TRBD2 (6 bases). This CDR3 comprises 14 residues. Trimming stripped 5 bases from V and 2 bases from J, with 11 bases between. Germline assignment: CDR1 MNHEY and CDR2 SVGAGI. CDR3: CASSLGRTTDTQYF. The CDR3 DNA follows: TGTGCCAGCAGTCTGGGGAGGACCACAGATACGCAGTATTTT.

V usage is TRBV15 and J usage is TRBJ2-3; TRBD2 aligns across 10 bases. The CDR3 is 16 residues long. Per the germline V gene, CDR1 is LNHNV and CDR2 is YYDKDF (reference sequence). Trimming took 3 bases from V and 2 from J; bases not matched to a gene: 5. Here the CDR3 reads CATSSPGLAATDTQYF. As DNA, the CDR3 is TGTGCCACCAGCAGTCCAGGACTAGCGGCCACAGATACGCAGTATTTT.

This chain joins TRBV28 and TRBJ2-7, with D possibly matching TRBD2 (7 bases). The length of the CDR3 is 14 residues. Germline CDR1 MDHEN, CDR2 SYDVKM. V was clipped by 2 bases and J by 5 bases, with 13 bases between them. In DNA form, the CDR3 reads TGTGCCAGCAGTTTAGTCGCGGGGGCCCACGAGCAGTACTTC. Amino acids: CASSLVAGAHEQYF. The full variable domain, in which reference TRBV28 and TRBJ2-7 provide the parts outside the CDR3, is DVKVTQSSRYLVKRTGEKVFLECVQDMDHENMFWYRQDPGLGLRLIYFSYDVKMKEKGDIPEGYSVSREKKERFSLILESASTNQTSMYLCASSLVAGAHEQYFGPGTRLTVT.

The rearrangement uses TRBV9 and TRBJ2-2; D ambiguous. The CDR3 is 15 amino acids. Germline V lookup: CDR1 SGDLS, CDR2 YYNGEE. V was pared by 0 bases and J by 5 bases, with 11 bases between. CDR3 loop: CASSVVKERTGELFF. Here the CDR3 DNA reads TGTGCCAGCAGCGTAGTGAAGGAGAGAACCGGGGAGCTGTTTTTT.

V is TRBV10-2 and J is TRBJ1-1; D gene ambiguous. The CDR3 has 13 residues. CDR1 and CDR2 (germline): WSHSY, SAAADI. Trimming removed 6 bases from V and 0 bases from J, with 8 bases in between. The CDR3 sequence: CASSQNMNTEAFF. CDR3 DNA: TGCGCCAGCAGCCAAAATATGAACACTGAAGCTTTCTTT.

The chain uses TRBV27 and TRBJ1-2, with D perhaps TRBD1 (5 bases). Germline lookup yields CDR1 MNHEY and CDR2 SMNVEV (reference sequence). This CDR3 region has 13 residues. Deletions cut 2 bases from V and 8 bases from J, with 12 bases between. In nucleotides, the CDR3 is TGTGCCAGCAGTTTAGAAAGGGGCTCAGGCTACACCTTC. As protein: CASSLERGSGYTF.

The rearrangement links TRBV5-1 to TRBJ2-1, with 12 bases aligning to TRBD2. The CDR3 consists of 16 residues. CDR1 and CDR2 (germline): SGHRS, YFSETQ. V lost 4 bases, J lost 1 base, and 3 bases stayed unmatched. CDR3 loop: CASSTGLAGSYNEQFF. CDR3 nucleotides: TGCGCCAGCAGCACCGGACTAGCGGGGTCCTACAATGAGCAGTTCTTC.

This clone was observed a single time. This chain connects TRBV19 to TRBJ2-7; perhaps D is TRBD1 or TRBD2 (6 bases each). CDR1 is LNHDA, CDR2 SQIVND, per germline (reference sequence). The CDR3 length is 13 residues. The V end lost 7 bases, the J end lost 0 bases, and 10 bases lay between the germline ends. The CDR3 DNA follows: TGTGCCAGTATTCGGGGGCCCTCCTACGAGCAGTACTTC. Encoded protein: CASIRGPSYEQYF.

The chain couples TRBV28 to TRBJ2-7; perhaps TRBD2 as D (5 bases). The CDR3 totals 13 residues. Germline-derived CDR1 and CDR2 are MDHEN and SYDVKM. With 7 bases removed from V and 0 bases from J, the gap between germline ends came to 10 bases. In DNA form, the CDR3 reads TGTGCCAGCACCGTACGGGGCTCCTACGAGCAGTACTTC. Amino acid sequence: CASTVRGSYEQYF.

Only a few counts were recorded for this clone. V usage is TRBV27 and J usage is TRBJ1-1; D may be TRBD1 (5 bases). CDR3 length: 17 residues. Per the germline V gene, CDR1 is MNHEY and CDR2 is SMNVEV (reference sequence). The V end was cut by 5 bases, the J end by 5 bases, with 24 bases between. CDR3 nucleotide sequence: TGTGCCAGCAGTACGGTGGGGGTCCTAATAACGGGGACTGAAGCTTTCTTT. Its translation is CASSTVGVLITGTEAFF.

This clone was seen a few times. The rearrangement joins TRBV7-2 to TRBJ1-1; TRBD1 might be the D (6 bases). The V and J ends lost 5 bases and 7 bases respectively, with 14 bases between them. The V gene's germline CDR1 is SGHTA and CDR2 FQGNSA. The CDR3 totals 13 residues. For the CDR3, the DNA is TGTGCCAGCAGCACACACAGGGCAGGTGAAGCTTTCTTT. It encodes CASSTHRAGEAFF.

The CDR3 coding sequence is TGCGCCAGCAGCCAAGACGAGGGGGGCTACACAGATACGCAGTATTTT. Encoded protein: CASSQDEGGYTDTQYF. The chain uses TRBV4-1 and TRBJ2-3; D is possibly TRBD1 or TRBD2 (6 bases each). Germline CDR1 MGHRA, CDR2 YSYEKL. This CDR3 comprises 16 residues. V gave up 0 bases and J gave up 2 bases, with 12 bases separating them.